Listed below are T cell receptor beta chains from one sample, sequenced in a study of blood T cell repertoires in COVID-19. TCRdb keeps only in-frame clones here, not all; method: immunoSEQ multiplex PCR. The repertoire holds around 190,000 clones, nearly 90% seen once, with over 15% in the top ten. Sample: peripheral blood. The receptors shown here come from a man aged 45 to 65 with COVID-19, enrolled during active disease. CDR3s include the opening cysteine and the closing phenylalanine or tryptophan. Fields, in order: V gene, clone size, J gene, D gene, CDR3 protein, CDR3 DNA. D genes are given only for firm matches. The size of a clone is reported for some rows only, either as once, few or many, or as a class for expanded clones.

TRBV10-3	NA	TRBJ2-5	TRBD2	CAISVAGGETQYF	TGTGCCATCAGCGTAGCGGGAGGAGAGACCCAGTACTTC
TRBV19	once	TRBJ1-1	NA	CASSIGRGFTEAFF	TGTGCCAGTAGTATTGGAAGGGGGTTCACTGAAGCTTTCTTT
TRBV9	NA	TRBJ2-1	NA	CASSAGSLTGYNEQFF	TGTGCCAGCAGCGCCGGATCCCTTACAGGGTACAATGAGCAGTTCTTC
TRBV7-9	NA	TRBJ2-7	TRBD1	CASSLYSTGTTYEQYF	TGTGCCAGCAGCCTTTATTCGACAGGGACAACCTACGAGCAGTACTTC
TRBV11-2	once	TRBJ2-7	TRBD2	CASSLGGTSPHEQYF	TGTGCCAGCAGCTTAGGTGGGACTAGCCCCCACGAGCAGTACTTC
TRBV5-4	once	TRBJ1-1	NA	CASSRGHANTEAFF	TGTGCCAGCAGCCGCGGCCACGCGAACACTGAAGCTTTCTTT
TRBV4-2	NA	TRBJ1-1	NA	CASSQEGAGGNTEAFF	TGTGCCAGCAGCCAAGAAGGGGCCGGGGGGAACACTGAAGCTTTCTTT
TRBV19	NA	TRBJ1-6	TRBD1	CASSIGQGASSPLHF	TGTGCCAGTAGTATAGGACAGGGGGCAAGCTCACCCCTCCACTTT
TRBV3-1/TRBV3-2	NA	TRBJ2-7	TRBD2	CASSQGTSGRYEQYF	TGTGCCAGCAGCCAAGGGACTAGCGGGAGGTACGAGCAGTACTTC
TRBV5-1	NA	TRBJ1-1	NA	CASSKSRGTEAFF	TGCGCCAGCAGCAAGTCCAGGGGCACTGAAGCTTTCTTT
TRBV4-2	NA	TRBJ1-5	NA	CASSQWQASNQPQHF	TGTGCCAGCAGCCAATGGCAGGCTAGCAATCAGCCCCAGCATTTT
TRBV5-4	NA	TRBJ2-1	TRBD1	CASSSRGRPNEQFF	TGTGCCAGCAGCAGCAGGGGGCGGCCCAATGAGCAGTTCTTC
TRBV18	NA	TRBJ2-2	NA	CASSPNSPRYTGELFF	TGTGCCAGCTCACCTAACTCCCCCAGGTACACCGGGGAGCTGTTTTTT
TRBV2	NA	TRBJ1-5	NA	CASGIGGAQPQHF	TGTGCCAGCGGGATAGGGGGTGCTCAGCCCCAGCATTTT
TRBV7-9	NA	TRBJ2-7	TRBD2	CASSTGLAGYEQYF	TGTGCCAGCAGCACGGGACTAGCGGGCTACGAGCAGTACTTC
TRBV28	NA	TRBJ2-7	NA	CASSLSGGPYEQYF	TGTGCCAGCAGTCTCTCAGGGGGGCCCTACGAGCAGTACTTC
TRBV6-6	NA	TRBJ2-5	NA	CASVLNRVSETQYF	TGTGCCAGCGTGTTAAACAGGGTTTCGGAGACCCAGTACTTC
TRBV19	NA	TRBJ1-1	NA	CASSDRRLNTEAFF	TGTGCCAGTAGTGACAGGCGGTTGAACACTGAAGCTTTCTTT
TRBV2	NA	TRBJ2-3	TRBD1	CASTGQGASTDTQYF	TGTGCCAGCACCGGACAGGGGGCAAGCACAGATACGCAGTATTTT
TRBV7-9	NA	TRBJ2-1	TRBD1	CASSYPGQGVYNEQFF	TGTGCCAGCAGCTACCCGGGACAGGGGGTTTACAATGAGCAGTTCTTC
TRBV6-4	NA	TRBJ2-2	TRBD2	CASSDSGTSGGPTGELFF	TGTGCCAGCAGTGACTCGGGGACTAGCGGGGGACCTACCGGGGAGCTGTTTTTT
TRBV3-1/TRBV3-2	NA	TRBJ1-6	NA	CASSQDTGTDSPLHF	TGTGCCAGCAGCCAAGATACAGGGACGGATTCACCCCTCCACTTT